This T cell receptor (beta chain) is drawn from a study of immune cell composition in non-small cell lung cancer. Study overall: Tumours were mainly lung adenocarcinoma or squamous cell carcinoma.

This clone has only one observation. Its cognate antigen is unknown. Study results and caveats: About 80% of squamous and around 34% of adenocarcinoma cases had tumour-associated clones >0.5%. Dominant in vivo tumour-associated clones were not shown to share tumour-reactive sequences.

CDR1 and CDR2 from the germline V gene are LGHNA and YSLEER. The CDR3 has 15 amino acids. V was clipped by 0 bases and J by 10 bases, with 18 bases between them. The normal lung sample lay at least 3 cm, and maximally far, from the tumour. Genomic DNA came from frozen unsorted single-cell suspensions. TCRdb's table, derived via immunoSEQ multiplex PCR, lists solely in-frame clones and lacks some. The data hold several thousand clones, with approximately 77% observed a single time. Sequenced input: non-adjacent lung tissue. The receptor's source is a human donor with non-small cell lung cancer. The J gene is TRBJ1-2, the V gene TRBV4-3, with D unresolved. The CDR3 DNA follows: TGCGCCAGCAGCCAAGATCGGTCGGTGAACACCTTCTACACCTTC. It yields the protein CASSQDRSVNTFYTF.